The entry below describes one T cell receptor beta chain. This CDR3 comprises 13 residues. Per the germline V gene, CDR1 is SQVTM and CDR2 is ANQGSEA. The V end lost 3 bases, the J end lost 0 bases, and 7 bases lay between the germline ends. This sample was included in a study of T cells after somatic rescue of genetic block. Here immunoSEQ multiplex PCR was the method, and the copy in TCRdb shows in-frame clones only, minus some. Here the sample spans about 14,000 clones, over 65% being singletons. The sequence derives from a boy younger than 18. This chain links TRBV29-1 with TRBJ2-3; D gene uncertain. Sequenced material: peripheral blood mononuclear cells (PBMCs). Written as DNA, the CDR3 is TGCAGCGTTGATCGGGTTAGCACAGATACGCAGTATTTT. This gives the protein CSVDRVSTDTQYF.